Below, 26 T cell receptor beta chains from the same sample are listed, as sequenced in a study of blood T cell repertoires in COVID-19 (dated by TCRdb to the early 2020s). The library relied on the immunoSEQ multiplex PCR assay. This is the immuneACCESS table as TCRdb keeps it, with only in-frame sequences that have V and J called. A part of the clones is gone; compared with another copy, unresolved V genes explain less than half, and the rest is unexplained. The sample table holds 300,000 to 350,000 clones, of which 83% were seen once. Jointly, the top ten make up approximately 3% of the sample. Sequences were obtained from peripheral blood. The source is a man aged 25-45 years with active or convalescent COVID-19.

The chain uses TRBV2 and TRBJ2-7; 8 bases are shared with TRBD1. Losses at the gene ends were 6 bases for V and 2 bases for J; bases not matched to a gene: 12. From germline, CDR1 is SNHLY and CDR2 FYNNEI. This CDR3 spans 16 amino acids. The CDR3 DNA sequence: TGTGCCAGCAGCGGTCCGGGACAGGCCGTTCCCTACGAGCAGTACTTC. It translates to CASSGPGQAVPYEQYF.

The chain carries TRBV30 and TRBJ2-1; 9 bases are shared with TRBD2. The CDR3 consists of 13 residues. The V segment lost 7 bases and the J segment 9 bases; nucleotides outside the gene matches: 10. Looked up from germline, CDR1 is GTSNPN and CDR2 is SVGIG (reference sequence). CDR3 nucleotide sequence: TGTGCCTCAAGGACCGCGGGAGGGAGTGAGCAGTTCTTC. This sequence encodes CASRTAGGSEQFF.

The V call is TRBV2, the J call TRBJ1-3; D gene unclear. The CDR3 is made up of 15 amino acids. Trimming took 4 bases from V and 4 from J, leaving 14 bases between them. The germline V gene has CDR1 SNHLY and CDR2 FYNNEI. Written as DNA, the CDR3 is TGTGCCAGCAGTGGGCCATGGGGAGGCGGAAACACCATATATTTT. This translates into CASSGPWGGGNTIYF. Complete variable domain (other parts from reference TRBV2 and TRBJ1-3): EPEVTQTPSHQVTQMGQEVILRCVPISNHLYFYWYRQILGQKVEFLVSFYNNEISEKSEIFDDQFSVERPDGSNFTLKIRSTKLEDSAMYFCASSGPWGGGNTIYFGEGSWLTVV.

The rearrangement joins TRBV18 to TRBJ1-3; no clear D gene. Trimming shortened V by 6 bases and J by 4 bases, and 13 bases separated the two germline ends. Germline CDR1 is KGHSH and CDR2 is LQKENI. There are 14 residues in the CDR3. CDR3 DNA: TGTGCCAGCTCCCCCGGGGAACCGGGAAACACCATATATTTT. As protein: CASSPGEPGNTIYF.

The chain links TRBV5-1 to TRBJ2-2; D unclear. The germline CDR1 and CDR2 sequences are SGHRS and YFSETQ. Trimming cost V 2 bases and J 1 base, with 3 bases left between them. There are 13 residues in the CDR3. The CDR3 protein is CASSFGNTGELFF. The CDR3 DNA follows: TGCGCCAGCAGCTTCGGGAACACCGGGGAGCTGTTTTTT.

The CDR3 region has the DNA TGTGCCAGCAGCCAAGATCGGGGTAGCGGGACAGATACGCAGTATTTT. Translation: CASSQDRGSGTDTQYF. The V call is TRBV3-1 (or the pseudogene TRBV3-2), the J call TRBJ2-3; 7 positions agree with TRBD2. This CDR3 region has 16 residues. V shed 0 bases, J shed 3 bases, and the junction held 6 bases outside the gene matches. Germline V gene sequence: CDR1 LGHDT, CDR2 YNNKEL (reference sequence).

V is TRBV14 and J is TRBJ1-4; TRBD1 matches at 10 bases. This CDR3 has 17 amino acids. In germline, CDR1 is SGHDN, CDR2 FVKESK. Trimming at V came to 4 bases and at J to 4 bases, leaving 9 bases not matched to a gene. CDR3 sequence reads: CASSPVPGQGSNEKLFF. CDR3 DNA: TGTGCCAGCAGCCCTGTCCCGGGACAGGGGAGTAATGAAAAACTGTTTTTT.

The chain links TRBV28 to TRBJ2-3; TRBD2 matches at 7 bases. This CDR3 region has 13 residues. Looked up from germline, CDR1 is MDHEN and CDR2 is SYDVKM. The junction had 4 bases not matched to a gene; V was cut back by 6 bases and J by 4 bases. The CDR3 spells CASRGRAADTQYF. CDR3 DNA sequence: TGTGCCAGCAGGGGGAGGGCGGCAGATACGCAGTATTTT.

This chain links TRBV28 with TRBJ2-2, with D uncertain. The CDR3 extends over 12 amino acids. Trimming took off 5 bases at V and 6 bases at J, with 7 bases between the two ends. Germline loops: CDR1 MDHEN, CDR2 SYDVKM. The CDR3 DNA sequence: TGTGCCAGCAGTCCTAGTCCCGGGGAGCTGTTTTTT. Translated, it gives CASSPSPGELFF.

The chain couples TRBV5-5 to TRBJ1-6, with 10 positions matching TRBD1. The CDR3 is 17 amino acids. Germline V lookup: CDR1 SGHKS, CDR2 YYEKEE (reference sequence). Trimming at V came to 4 bases and at J to 9 bases, leaving 13 bases not matched to a gene. The CDR3 nucleotides read TGTGCCAGCAGCACACTCGAGGGACAGGGGTCGGCTTCACCCCTCCACTTT. It encodes CASSTLEGQGSASPLHF.

The genes are TRBV4-3 and TRBJ1-2; a weak D match, TRBD1 (6 bases). V lost 0 bases to trimming and J lost 4 bases, with 15 bases between them. In germline, CDR1 is LGHNA, CDR2 YSLEER. CDR3 size: 16 residues. The CDR3 DNA reads as TGCGCCAGCAGCCAAGAGGCCAGGGGTTGGGCCTATGGCTACACCTTC. This gives the protein CASSQEARGWAYGYTF.

V gene TRBV28 combines with J gene TRBJ2-7; TRBD2 agrees at 12 bases. V shed 6 bases, J shed 2 bases, and the junction held 2 bases outside the gene matches. This CDR3 is built from 14 residues. CDR1 and CDR2 from the germline V gene are MDHEN and SYDVKM. The CDR3 bases are TGTGCCAGCAGGCTAGCGGGAGGGCCCTACGAGCAGTACTTC. It codes for CASRLAGGPYEQYF.

The V gene is TRBV30, the J gene TRBJ2-2, with 7 bases fitting TRBD1. The CDR3 has 16 amino acids. CDR1 and CDR2 from the germline V gene are GTSNPN and SVGIG (reference sequence). V lost 0 bases to trimming and J lost 3 bases; unmatched junction nucleotides: 7. The CDR3 DNA follows: TGTGCCTGGAGTGTACGGGGACAGCCTTACACCGGGGAGCTGTTTTTT. It codes for CAWSVRGQPYTGELFF.

V and J are TRBV7-3 and TRBJ2-3; 10 nucleotides agree with TRBD2. V was clipped by 5 bases and J by 5 bases; unmatched bases: 7. CDR1 is SGHTA, CDR2 FQGTGA, per germline. The length of the CDR3 is 15 residues. CDR3 sequence (DNA): TGTGCCAGCAGCCTAAAGCGGGGGGGCATAGATACGCAGTATTTT. Protein sequence: CASSLKRGGIDTQYF.

This chain joins TRBV24-1 and TRBJ2-1, with a weak D call TRBD1 (5 bases). The CDR3 consists of 17 residues. CDR1 is KGHDR, CDR2 SFDVKD, per germline. The ends were cut back, 5 bases at V and 2 bases at J, with 18 bases in the middle. CDR3 nucleotide sequence: TGTGCCACCAGTGTGAATACCACAGGTGATCCCTACAATGAGCAGTTCTTC. It codes for CATSVNTTGDPYNEQFF.

The chain couples TRBV5-1 to TRBJ2-1, with 8 nucleotides matching TRBD2. Germline CDR1 is SGHRS and CDR2 is YFSETQ. This CDR3 region has 14 residues. Unmatched junction bases numbered 11, after V lost 5 bases and J lost 10 bases. CDR3 in amino acids: CASRPERESTEQFF. The CDR3 bases are TGCGCCAGCAGACCCGAGCGGGAGTCCACCGAGCAGTTCTTC.

The chain has TRBV5-1 and TRBJ2-7; possible D gene TRBD2, 6 bases. Germline CDR1 and CDR2: SGHRS and YFSETQ. V shed 3 bases and J shed 4 bases, with 8 bases lying between them. The CDR3 contains 12 residues. In DNA, the CDR3 is TGCGCCAGCAGCTCCAGCGGGTACGAGCAGTACTTC. It translates to CASSSSGYEQYF. The full variable domain, its missing parts supplied by reference TRBV5-1 and TRBJ2-7, is KAGVTQTPRYLIKTRGQQVTLSCSPISGHRSVSWYQQTPGQGLQFLFEYFSETQRNKGNFPGRFSGRQFSNSRSEMNVSTLELGDSALYLCASSSSGYEQYFGPGTRLTVT.

The rearrangement uses TRBV5-1 and TRBJ1-2; the D gene is possibly TRBD1 (5 bases). Trimming shortened V by 0 bases and J by 0 bases, and 12 bases separated the two germline ends. The CDR3 is 16 amino acids. The germline CDR1 and CDR2 sequences are SGHRS and YFSETQ. CDR3 region: CASSLGGGPSNYGYTF. The CDR3 bases are TGCGCCAGCAGCTTGGGGGGGGGACCCTCTAACTATGGCTACACCTTC. The entire variable domain, with the rest obtained from reference TRBV5-1 and TRBJ1-2, is as follows: KAGVTQTPRYLIKTRGQQVTLSCSPISGHRSVSWYQQTPGQGLQFLFEYFSETQRNKGNFPGRFSGRQFSNSRSEMNVSTLELGDSALYLCASSLGGGPSNYGYTFGSGTRLTVV.

The chain is built from TRBV5-1 and TRBJ2-5, with D unclear. CDR1 and CDR2 (germline): SGHRS, YFSETQ. This CDR3 spans 13 amino acids. V lost 0 bases, J lost 4 bases, and 7 bases lay in between. The DNA of the CDR3 is TGCGCCAGCAGCTTGGGACGAGGAGAGACCCAGTACTTC. Its translation: CASSLGRGETQYF.

The chain employs TRBV4-1 and TRBJ1-3; D unclear. In germline, CDR1 is MGHRA, CDR2 YSYEKL. CDR3 size: 15 residues. V lost 1 base and J lost 0, with 7 bases in between. The CDR3 DNA is TGCGCCAGCAGCCAAGGAGCCCTCTCTGGAAACACCATATATTTT. Protein sequence: CASSQGALSGNTIYF.

DNA for the CDR3: TGTGCCAGCAGCTTTGCCAGTTCCCTCTCTGGAAACACCATATATTTT. This encodes CASSFASSLSGNTIYF. This chain connects TRBV5-4 to TRBJ1-3; D gene unclear. V gave up 2 bases and J gave up 0 bases, with 12 bases separating them. Per germline, CDR1 SGHNT and CDR2 YYREEE (reference sequence). The CDR3 spans 16 residues.

The chain joins TRBV7-2 to TRBJ1-4; the D is unclear. V shed 3 bases and J shed 5 bases, with 10 bases lying between them. CDR3 size: 14 residues. Germline V CDR1 and CDR2: SGHTA, FQGNSA. The CDR3: CASSFKQLNEKLFF. CDR3 in DNA: TGTGCCAGCAGCTTTAAACAGCTCAATGAAAAACTGTTTTTT.

This chain uses TRBV28 with TRBJ1-6; 7 nucleotides match TRBD1. V shed 5 bases, J shed 9 bases, and the junction held 7 bases outside the gene matches. Germline V gives CDR1 MDHEN, CDR2 SYDVKM. The CDR3 is 14 residues long. The CDR3 sequence is CASSLYRGSSPLHF. CDR3 DNA: TGTGCCAGCAGTCTTTACAGGGGCAGTTCACCCCTCCACTTT.

This clone was picked up a small number of times. This rearrangement joins TRBV11-2 to TRBJ2-2; 8 nucleotides line up with TRBD2. CDR1 SGHAT and CDR2 FQNNGV come from the germline V gene. The CDR3 is 16 residues long. V was clipped by 1 base and J by 3 bases; unmatched bases: 4. The CDR3 DNA follows: TGTGCCAGCAGCTTAGGTCTAGCGGGTTACACCGGGGAGCTGTTTTTT. Amino acid sequence: CASSLGLAGYTGELFF.

This chain connects TRBV13 to TRBJ2-1; possibly TRBD2 for D (6 bases). The CDR3 spans 16 residues. Germline V lookup: CDR1 PRHDT, CDR2 FYEKMQ (reference sequence). V lost 3 bases to trimming and J lost 6 bases, with 18 bases between them. CDR3 bases: TGTGCCAGCAGCTTGACCGGGACTTTGGCCCTCAATGAGCAGTTCTTC. Translating it yields CASSLTGTLALNEQFF.

The gene calls are TRBV3-1 (or the pseudogene TRBV3-2) and TRBJ1-4, with TRBD1 identical over 7 bases. CDR1 is LGHDT, CDR2 YNNKEL, per germline (reference sequence). Trimming took 1 base from V and 6 from J; bases not matched to a gene: 8. The CDR3 loop spans 16 amino acids. The CDR3 DNA is TGTGCCAGCAGCCAAGCCAGACAGGGATGGGATGAAAAACTGTTTTTT. It yields the protein CASSQARQGWDEKLFF.